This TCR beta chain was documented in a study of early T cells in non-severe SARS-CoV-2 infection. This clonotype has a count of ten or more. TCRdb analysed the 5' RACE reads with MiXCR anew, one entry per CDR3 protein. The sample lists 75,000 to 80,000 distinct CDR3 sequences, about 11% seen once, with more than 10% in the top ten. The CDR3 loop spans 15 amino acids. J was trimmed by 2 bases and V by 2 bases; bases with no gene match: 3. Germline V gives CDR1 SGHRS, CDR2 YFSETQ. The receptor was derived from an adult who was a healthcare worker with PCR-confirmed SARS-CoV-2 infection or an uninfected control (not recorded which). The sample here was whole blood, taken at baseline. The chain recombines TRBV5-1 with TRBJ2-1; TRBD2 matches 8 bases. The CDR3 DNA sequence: TGCGCCAGCAGCTTTACACTAGCGGCCTACAATGAGCAGTTCTTC. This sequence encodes CASSFTLAAYNEQFF.